The present TCR beta chain was sequenced within a study of neurological immune-mediated disorders (dated 2019 in TCRdb). For the study in its entirety: Using UMI-based sequencing, the study compared peripheral blood TCR-beta repertoires from patients with HTLV-I-associated myelopathy (HAM/TSP), patients with multiple sclerosis, and healthy controls. Longitudinal HAM/TSP and healthy donors were sampled at 3 time-points each (about 3-40 month intervals). Alongside PBMC samples, the set of around 99 TCR-beta libraries contained longitudinal samples, technical triplicates, and paired CD4+ and CD8+ T-cell subsets that had been sorted. Of the 60 to 70 subjects in the cohort, some 15 were HAM/TSP patients, around 35 were multiple sclerosis patients, and about 20 were healthy controls.

This clonotype was seen repeatedly, ten times or more. What this receptor recognizes is not known. Within one base of it there is no much larger clone, and no base qualities were kept. The time point label, as the study defines it: longitudinal time-point 3. Blood bank volunteers in Maryland, USA served as the healthy controls. Unsorted PBMC libraries were generated from 2 million PBMCs stored in RNAlater at -80 °C until RNA extraction. Peripheral blood underwent Ficoll-Hypaque density gradient centrifugation to isolate PBMCs, which were then cryopreserved in liquid nitrogen. General study outcomes and caveats: The highest TCR clonal expansion was observed in HAM/TSP patients, whereas the lowest was observed in MS patients, even when compared with healthy controls. Expanded clones from different subjects shared no identical CDR3 amino acid sequences, which suggests that TCR-beta repertoires were private in all groups.

cDNA was synthesized by template-switch 5'RACE using a primer with a 10-nucleotide random unique molecular identifier that tagged each TCR transcript. Over 180 million TCR-beta sequences, covering 15-18 subjects, were produced in each sequencing run. The RNeasy kit was used for extraction of total RNA. TCR-beta VDJ regions were amplified with primers for the TCR constant region and the 5'RACE anchor, using the KAPA Real-time Library Amplification kit. A first PCR added sample indexes and Illumina adaptors, after which a second PCR increased the library yield. After Ampure bead purification, the TCR product of roughly 650 bp was size-selected on a 2% E-gel SizeSelection system. Before pooling, library quality was assessed on a Bioanalyzer, concentration was determined with Qubit, and library quantification was performed with the Kapa Library Quantification kit. An Illumina HiSeq 2500 sequenced the libraries paired-end 2 x 150 bp. To increase sequence diversity, roughly 24-30% phiX was spiked into each library pool. In the original analysis: Quality-filtered reads were processed with the UMI-based MiGEC pipeline, which removed over 75% of raw TCR sequences during error correction. VDJ genes were aligned to IMGT germline references, and each clonotype was defined by a unique CDR3 amino acid sequence together with V-J genes. Clonal expansion, Shannon diversity, and CDR3 relatedness (CalcPairwiseDistances, ClusterSamples) were evaluated with VDJtools, and phylogenetic trees were built with CLCbio workbench. Clones with at least 8 unique UMIs were defined as expanded, with this threshold being based on coefficient-of-variation modelling across technical triplicates. TCRdb handled the public reads itself, with Q25 trimming in fastp and clone calling in MiXCR, and kept productive beta chains. When rows share a CDR3 protein, they turn into one entry using the most common DNA and genes. The V and J calls here are based on TCRdb, not the publication. This sample is represented by around 42,000 distinct CDR3 sequences; about 13% of them were singletons. The ten largest clones add up to roughly an eighth of the sample.

CDR1 is given as DFQATT and CDR2 as SNEGSKA, both from the germline V gene (reference sequence). The germline V and J ends show losses of 5 bases and 6 bases respectively, and no gene match explains 3 bases of the junction. From the cysteine up to the phenylalanine, the CDR3 has a length of 12 residues. Only CDR3 DNA is held: 36 bases, read in frame from base 1. Recombination linked TRBV20-1 to TRBJ2-7; 11 middle bases align to TRBD2. Sequencing used PBMCs. This receptor was obtained from a man between 25 and 39 years old in good health. CDR3 region: CSAGLAGGEQYF. The nucleotides are TGCAGTGCTGGCCTAGCGGGAGGCGAGCAGTACTTC.